The 11 T cell receptor beta chains below all came from one sample that was sequenced in a study of tissue T cells after allogeneic stem cell transplantation. The time point denotes: mouse harvest day 14 after allogeneic transplant. Tail vein injection delivered 10^7 T-cell-depleted bone marrow cells and 10^6 splenic CD5+ T cells. Using immunoSEQ multiplex PCR, the repertoire was profiled, and TCRdb retains in-frame clones only, with some absent. The sample lists roughly 5,000 clones; roughly 32% were seen once. Sequenced input: skin. The receptors originated from a female BALB/c mouse given C57BL/6 T cells with graft-versus-host disease after an allogeneic hematopoietic cell transplant.

This clone was recorded only once. Gene and germline names: mouse. The sequence runs out 1 residue before the end of the CDR3; the remainder is reconstructed from the germline J gene. The V gene is TRBV19, the J gene TRBJ1-1; D is unclear. Germline lookup yields CDR1 FNHDT and CDR2 SITEND (reference sequence). V shed 2 bases and J shed 5 bases, with 7 bases lying between them. This CDR3 comprises 12 residues. The sequenced CDR3 bases are TGTGCCAGCAGTATGGCGGGGACAGAAGTCTTC. Protein sequence: CASSMAGTEVF. The entire CDR3 sequence reads CASSMAGTEVFF.

This clone was seen a few times. The genes are named according to mouse. The read falls 1 residue short of the CDR3 end, and the missing part is taken from the germline J gene. This chain connects TRBV26 to TRBJ1-4, with 9 positions matching TRBD1. V lost 2 bases to trimming and J lost 5 bases; unmatched junction nucleotides: 0. The CDR3 totals 14 residues. Germline CDR1 is KGHPV and CDR2 is FQNQEV (reference sequence). CDR3 DNA (partial): TGTGCCAGCAGTCTGGGGACAGGGAACGAAAGATTATTT. This gives the protein CASSLGTGNERLF. The CDR3 in full is CASSLGTGNERLFF.

Concerning this clone: Genes and germline are mouse. The read gets to within 1 residue of the CDR3 end, and the germline J gene fills in the rest. The J gene is TRBJ1-2, the V gene TRBV13-1; 10 bases match TRBD1. CDR1 is NSHNY, CDR2 SYGAGN, per germline. CDR3 length: 16 amino acids. The junction had 2 bases not matched to a gene; V was cut back by 0 bases and J by 0 bases. The sequenced CDR3 bases are TGTGCCAGCAGTGATGGGGACAGGGGCGCAAACTCCGACTACACC. It encodes CASSDGDRGANSDYT. In full, the CDR3 is CASSDGDRGANSDYTF.

On this clone itself: The germline and genes are mouse ones. The CDR3 end lies 1 residue beyond the end of the read and is filled in from the germline J gene. The chain links TRBV16 to TRBJ1-4, with D hard to call. The CDR3 extends over 14 amino acids. Trimming left V 2 bases short and J 4 bases short, with 8 bases between. Germline V gene data show CDR1 as SGHSA and CDR2 as FRNQAP. The sequenced part of the CDR3 DNA is TGTGCAAGCAGCTTAAGGCAAATCAACGAAAGATTATTT. It encodes CASSLRQINERLF. The entire CDR3 protein reads CASSLRQINERLFF.

In regard to this clone: The junction departs from germline at one end; a sequencing error may be responsible. Gene names are mouse gene names. The read ends 1 residue before the CDR3 terminus; that terminus is restored from the germline J gene. V is TRBV26 and J is TRBJ1-3, with TRBD1 identical over 10 bases. Germline values: CDR1 KGHPV, CDR2 FQNQEV (reference sequence). The CDR3 extends over 16 amino acids. CDR3 residues: CAGSSGTGVSGNTLYF. CDR3 DNA, as far as it was read: TGTGCCGGCAGTTCCGGGACAGGGGTTTCTGGAAATACGCTCTAT.

As regards this clone: The genes and germline here are from mouse. The DNA ends 1 residue before the CDR3 does, and the rest of the CDR3 is filled in from the germline J gene. V gene TRBV3 combines with J gene TRBJ2-7, with TRBD1 as a possible D gene (6 bases). V gave up 1 base and J gave up 0 bases, with 10 bases separating them. The CDR3 contains 15 residues. The germline gives CDR1 SNHLY, CDR2 FYNGKV (reference sequence). CDR3 sequence: CASSLGQGSSYEQYF. CDR3 DNA, as far as it was read: TGTGCCAGCAGCTTAGGGCAGGGGAGCTCCTATGAACAGTAC.

To note about this clone: Gene names refer to mouse genes. The read comes to an end 1 residue before the CDR3 does, leaving the germline J gene to fill in the end. The V call is TRBV19, the J call TRBJ2-5; TRBD2 might be the D (7 bases). V lost 2 bases, J lost 3 bases, and 10 bases lay in between. Per germline, CDR1 FNHDT and CDR2 SITEND (reference sequence). This CDR3 comprises 14 residues. The CDR3 spells CASSIGGPQDTQYF. The sequenced CDR3 bases are TGTGCCAGCAGTATTGGGGGGCCTCAAGACACCCAGTAC. Full variable domain (outside the CDR3, taken from reference TRBV19 and TRBJ2-5): GGIITQTPKFLIGQEGQKLTLKCQQNFNHDTMYWYRQDSGKGLRLIYYSITENDLQKGDLSEGYDASREKKSSFSLTVTSAQKNEMAVFLCASSIGGPQDTQYFGPGTRLLVL.

This clone was counted a few times. The gene names here belong to mouse. The CDR3 end lies 1 residue beyond the end of the read and is filled in from the germline J gene. The genes are TRBV26 and TRBJ1-2, with D uncertain. Germline loops: CDR1 KGHPV, CDR2 FQNQEV (reference sequence). The V and J ends lost 2 bases and 0 bases respectively, with 7 bases between them. There are 14 residues in the CDR3. The sequenced CDR3 bases are TGTGCCAGCAGTCTGCCAAGATCAAACTCCGACTACACC. Translating gives CASSLPRSNSDYT. The full CDR3 reads CASSLPRSNSDYTF.

To note about this clone: Gene names are the mouse ones. This CDR3 reads CASSSQYEQYF. Partial CDR3 DNA: TGTGCCAGCAGTTCACAGTATGAACAGTAC. V and J are TRBV26 and TRBJ2-7; D is undetermined. Read coverage stops 1 residue before the CDR3 terminus; the germline J gene supplies the remainder. V was clipped by 5 bases and J by 4 bases, with 6 bases between them. Germline CDR1 and CDR2: KGHPV and FQNQEV (reference sequence). The CDR3 loop spans 11 amino acids. The whole variable domain, remainder taken from reference TRBV26 and TRBJ2-7, is NSKVIQTPRYLVKGQGQKAKMRCIPEKGHPVVFWYQQNKNNEFKFLINFQNQEVLQQIDMTEKRFSAECPSNSPCSLEIQSSEAGDSALYLCASSSQYEQYFGPGTRLTVL.

As to this clone: The genes and germline here are from mouse. Coverage ceases 1 residue before the CDR3 finishes, and the germline J gene fills in the end. J is TRBJ1-3 and V is TRBV16, with D hard to call. Germline V gives CDR1 SGHSA, CDR2 FRNQAP. With 1 base removed from V and 0 bases from J, the gap between germline ends came to 7 bases. CDR3 length: 15 amino acids. Here the CDR3 reads CASSLGGLSGNTLYF. The CDR3 DNA, read in part, is TGTGCAAGCAGCTTAGGAGGGCTTTCTGGAAATACGCTCTAT.

This clone turned up a few times. All gene names here are mouse names. The read is 1 residue too short to cover the CDR3 end, so that end is filled in from the germline J gene. The chain recombines TRBV23 with TRBJ1-4. Germline CDR1 is KGHTA and CDR2 is FQNQQP. This CDR3 region has 14 residues. The CDR3 protein is CSSSQSVANERLFF. The sequenced CDR3 bases are TGCTCCAGCAGTCAATCGGTGGCCAACGAAAGATTATTT.